This TCR beta chain was profiled in a study of OX40 agonist ivuxolimab in advanced cancers. Per germline, CDR1 SGHNT and CDR2 YYREEE (reference sequence). The CDR3 loop spans 13 amino acids. Comment on this clone: The junction differs from germline at one of its ends, possibly a read error.

Clones were sequenced by immunoSEQ multiplex PCR, and TCRdb holds only the in-frame ones, with some missing. There are 34,000 or so clones in the sample; 80% to 90% occur only once, and roughly a fifth lies in the top ten. The chain combines TRBV5-4 with TRBJ1-3, with D unresolved. This TCR came from an adult with an advanced solid tumor such as melanoma, head and neck, liver or kidney cancer. The source material was CD4+ or CD8+ T cells sorted from blood, sampled in a trial of the OX40 agonist ivuxolimab. CDR3 protein: CASSSSSGNTMYF. The CDR3 nucleotides read TGTGCCAGCAGCTCCTCCTCTGGAAACACCATGTATTTT. Together with reference TRBV5-4 and TRBJ1-3, the CDR3 gives the full variable domain: ETGVTQSPTHLIKTRGQQVTLRCSSQSGHNTVSWYQQALGQGPQFIFQYYREEENGRGNFPPRFSGLQFPNYSSELNVNALELDDSALYLCASSSSSGNTMYFGEGSWLTVV.